Each of the 17 T cell receptor beta chains below was sequenced from the same sample in a study of human T cells and chemical hapten exposure. Specified time point: pre-sensitization, week 0. Treatment here: therapeutic diphenylcyclopropenone sensitization with weekly scalp DPC. MiXCR, run by TCRdb on the RACE reads, gives a single entry per CDR3 protein. The repertoire holds around 250,000 distinct CDR3 sequences, with 7.5% to 9% as singletons. The source was whole blood, collected in connection with sensitization to the hapten diphenylcyclopropenone (DPC). These receptors were taken from a woman aged 40 to 50 with alopecia areata. Some clones in this sample may be carry-over from other donors' samples.

This clonotype was found a few times. The chain has TRBV11-3 and TRBJ2-1, with 8 bases lining up with TRBD2. CDR3 length: 15 amino acids. Germline CDR1 is SGHNT and CDR2 is YENEEA. Trimming took 5 bases from V and 8 from J; bases not matched to a gene: 11. The CDR3 sequence is CASSEPGGPLDEQFF. CDR3 DNA: TGTGCCAGCAGCGAGCCGGGAGGGCCTCTGGATGAGCAGTTCTTC.

The table lists this clonotype with many counts. CDR3 protein: CASTFWVGGENGYTF. The CDR3 DNA sequence: TGTGCCAGCACCTTCTGGGTCGGAGGGGAGAATGGCTACACCTTC. The chain has TRBV7-2 and TRBJ1-2; TRBD1 is a possible D gene (5 bases). With 7 bases removed from V and 6 bases from J, the gap between germline ends came to 21 bases. Germline assignment: CDR1 SGHTA and CDR2 FQGNSA. The length of the CDR3 is 15 residues. Complete variable domain (other parts from reference TRBV7-2 and TRBJ1-2): GAGVSQSPSNKVTEKGKDVELRCDPISGHTALYWYRQSLGQGLEFLIYFQGNSAPDKSGLPSDRFSAERTGGSVSTLTIQRTQQEDSAVYLCASTFWVGGENGYTFGSGTRLTVV.

This clonotype has more than one count but fewer than ten. The CDR3: CASSQDYRGNTEAFF. CDR3 nucleotide sequence: TGCGCCAGCAGCCAAGATTACAGGGGGAACACTGAAGCTTTCTTT. J is TRBJ1-1 and V is TRBV4-3; 7 positions agree with TRBD1. CDR1 and CDR2 from the germline V gene are LGHNA and YSLEER. The junction had 2 bases not matched to a gene; V was cut back by 0 bases and J by 1 base. The CDR3 extends over 15 amino acids.

J is TRBJ1-5 and V is TRBV5-6, with TRBD1 matching 9 bases. Germline trimming cut 3 bases from V and 4 bases from J; bases unmatched to any gene: 5. This CDR3 region has 15 residues. The germline V gene has CDR1 SGHDT and CDR2 YYEEEE. The CDR3 sequence is CASSWGQGTNQPQHF. CDR3 nucleotide sequence: TGTGCCAGCAGCTGGGGACAGGGAACAAATCAGCCCCAGCATTTT.

The chain combines TRBV3-1 with TRBJ2-1, with 13 bases aligning to TRBD2. Trimming at V came to 2 bases and at J to 7 bases, leaving 8 bases not matched to a gene. Germline V lookup: CDR1 LGHDT, CDR2 YNNKEL (reference sequence). This CDR3 has 17 amino acids. CDR3 in amino acids: CASSQLRGTSGKNEQFF. CDR3 DNA: TGTGCCAGCAGCCAATTACGTGGGACTAGCGGGAAGAATGAGCAGTTCTTC.

The rearrangement joins TRBV9 to TRBJ2-7, with 8 nucleotides matching TRBD1. V lost 3 bases and J lost 0; bases outside the gene matches: 5. CDR3 length: 15 amino acids. Germline assignment: CDR1 SGDLS and CDR2 YYNGEE. The CDR3 here is CASSADRASSYEQYF. For the CDR3, the DNA is TGTGCCAGCAGCGCGGACAGGGCGAGCTCCTACGAGCAGTACTTC.

This clonotype was detected only a few times. The CDR3 DNA reads TGTGCCAGCAGTTATGGGACAGGGGGCGATCATGGCTACACCTTC. Translated: CASSYGTGGDHGYTF. The chain combines TRBV6-5 with TRBJ1-2; 12 bases map to TRBD1. Trimming at V came to 3 bases and at J to 6 bases, leaving 5 bases not matched to a gene. Germline values: CDR1 MNHEY, CDR2 SVGAGI. The CDR3 is 15 residues long.

This chain joins TRBV27 and TRBJ1-1; 8 nucleotides match TRBD1. This CDR3 is 15 amino acids long. Trimming at V came to 6 bases and at J to 4 bases, leaving 10 bases not matched to a gene. Per germline, CDR1 MNHEY and CDR2 SMNVEV (reference sequence). CDR3 DNA sequence: TGTGCCAGCAGCCAACCCAGGGGGCCTAGCACTGAAGCTTTCTTT. This encodes CASSQPRGPSTEAFF.

The chain couples TRBV7-2 to TRBJ1-1; D call uncertain. Per the germline V gene, CDR1 is SGHTA and CDR2 is FQGNSA. This CDR3 contains 14 residues. The V end lost 5 bases, the J end lost 2 bases, and 12 bases lay between the germline ends. The CDR3 loop reads CASSTTGLNTEAFF. The CDR3 DNA sequence: TGTGCCAGCAGCACGACGGGCCTAAACACTGAAGCTTTCTTT. Full variable domain (outside the CDR3, taken from reference TRBV7-2 and TRBJ1-1): GAGVSQSPSNKVTEKGKDVELRCDPISGHTALYWYRQSLGQGLEFLIYFQGNSAPDKSGLPSDRFSAERTGGSVSTLTIQRTQQEDSAVYLCASSTTGLNTEAFFGQGTRLTVV.

V gene TRBV28 combines with J gene TRBJ1-5; 7 nucleotides agree with TRBD1. Germline CDR1 and CDR2: MDHEN and SYDVKM. Trimming took 5 bases from V and 7 from J; bases not matched to a gene: 11. The CDR3 loop spans 15 amino acids. The CDR3 reads CASSASDRLGQPQHF. The DNA for the CDR3 is TGTGCCAGCAGTGCCTCGGACAGGCTAGGCCAGCCCCAGCATTTT.

Ten or more counts support this clonotype. This chain links TRBV28 with TRBJ2-5; unclear D gene. V lost 8 bases, J lost 3 bases, and 10 bases lay in between. Germline-derived CDR1 and CDR2 are MDHEN and SYDVKM. CDR3 length equals 12 residues. The CDR3 loop is CASEKAKETQYF. CDR3 in DNA: TGTGCCAGCGAAAAAGCCAAAGAGACCCAGTACTTC.

In this sample, this clonotype turned up a few times. V is TRBV29-1 and J is TRBJ1-1; unclear D gene. The CDR3 has 10 residues. The V end was cut by 6 bases, the J end by 2 bases, with 4 bases between. Germline values: CDR1 SQVTM, CDR2 ANQGSEA. The CDR3 here is CSVVNTEAFF. The CDR3 DNA is TGCAGCGTAGTCAACACTGAAGCTTTCTTT.

This clonotype has at least ten counts. The chain joins TRBV10-3 to TRBJ2-3; 7 bases map to TRBD1. J lost 5 bases, V lost 5 bases, and 13 bases had no gene match. The CDR3 consists of 16 residues. Germline V gives CDR1 ENHRY, CDR2 SYGVKD. The CDR3 bases are TGTGCCATCAGTCCATCATTACAGGGGTCGAAAGATACGCAGTATTTT. Translated: CAISPSLQGSKDTQYF.

There are many counts of this clonotype. This chain links TRBV7-9 with TRBJ2-1; the D is unclear. This CDR3 has 12 residues. The V gene lost 10 bases and the J gene lost 2 bases, with 9 bases spanning the gap. The germline V gene has CDR1 SEHNR and CDR2 FQNEAQ (reference sequence). The CDR3 is CATSGPYNEQFF. In DNA form, the CDR3 reads TGTGCCACCAGTGGGCCCTACAATGAGCAGTTCTTC.

The chain carries TRBV9 and TRBJ2-5; D is perhaps TRBD1 or TRBD2 (6 bases each). Trimming stripped 0 bases from V and 4 bases from J, with 13 bases between. In germline, CDR1 is SGDLS, CDR2 YYNGEE. This CDR3 spans 15 amino acids. The CDR3 sequence: CASSVAGGSRETQYF. CDR3 coding DNA: TGTGCCAGCAGCGTAGCCGGGGGCTCTCGAGAGACCCAGTACTTC.

The chain carries TRBV7-6 and TRBJ2-7, with 13 bases lining up with TRBD2. In germline, CDR1 is SGHVS, CDR2 FNYEAQ. The CDR3 totals 16 residues. Trimming took 5 bases from V and 1 from J; bases not matched to a gene: 5. CDR3 in DNA: TGTGCCAGCAGCCCGGGGACTAGCGGGGCGTCCTACGAGCAGTACTTC. It yields the protein CASSPGTSGASYEQYF.

This clonotype has more than one count but fewer than ten. The rearrangement joins TRBV7-3 to TRBJ2-1, with a weak D call TRBD2 (5 bases). The germline V and J ends were trimmed by 6 bases and 5 bases, with 8 bases remaining between them. The CDR3 is 12 amino acids. Germline V gives CDR1 SGHTA, CDR2 FQGTGA. DNA for the CDR3: TGTGCCAGCAGGGAGGCCAACAATGAGCAGTTCTTC. As protein: CASREANNEQFF. Full variable domain (outside the CDR3, taken from reference TRBV7-3 and TRBJ2-1): GAGVSQTPSNKVTEKGKYVELRCDPISGHTALYWYRQSLGQGPEFLIYFQGTGAADDSGLPNDRFFAVRPEGSVSTLKIQRTERGDSAVYLCASREANNEQFFGPGTRLTVL.